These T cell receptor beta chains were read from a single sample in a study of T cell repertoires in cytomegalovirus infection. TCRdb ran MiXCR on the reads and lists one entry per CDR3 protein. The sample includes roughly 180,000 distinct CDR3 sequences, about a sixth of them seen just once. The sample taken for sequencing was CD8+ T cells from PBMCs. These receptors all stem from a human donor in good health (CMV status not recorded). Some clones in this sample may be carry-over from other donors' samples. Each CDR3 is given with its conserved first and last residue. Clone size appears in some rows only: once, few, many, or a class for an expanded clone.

CASSLRAGRNTEAFF	TRBV7-6	TRBJ1-1	NA
CASSFIQGSYGYTF	TRBV28	TRBJ1-2	few
CASILSEGSTDTQYF	TRBV7-9	TRBJ2-3	NA
CASSFTGVTNEQFF	TRBV11-2	TRBJ2-1	few
CASSLLRQETDTQYF	TRBV27	TRBJ2-3	few
CASSLWGRIGELFF	TRBV28	TRBJ2-2	NA
CASSLVGGNQPQHF	TRBV7-9	TRBJ1-5	many
CSVPAGGYEQYF	TRBV29-1	TRBJ2-7	few
CSARDRVGYTF	TRBV20-1	TRBJ1-2	few
CASSVQGFLINEQFF	TRBV13	TRBJ2-1	NA
CASSVETSGGLEQFF	TRBV6-4	TRBJ2-1	NA
CASRSRDFGYEQYF	TRBV28	TRBJ2-7	NA
CASSPRDGTSGEQYF	TRBV7-2	TRBJ2-7	NA
CASSSGTGDVGYTF	TRBV5-1	TRBJ1-2	NA
CASSSWDEKLFF	TRBV7-9	TRBJ1-4	NA
CASSPRTAGYTF	TRBV7-2	TRBJ1-2	NA
CAISGGDSNQPQHF	TRBV10-3	TRBJ1-5	few
CSVESMRVLGYTF	TRBV29-1	TRBJ1-2	NA
CASRSAGSSYEQYF	TRBV7-9	TRBJ2-7	NA
CASSSRWGSNQPQHF	TRBV7-2	TRBJ1-5	few
CASSPSAQGVQPQHF	TRBV14	TRBJ1-5	NA
CASSLLGTAYGYTF	TRBV7-2	TRBJ1-2	few
CASTLTGNQPQHF	TRBV6-2/TRBV6-3	TRBJ1-5	NA
CASSIGDIGQGAYNEQFF	TRBV19	TRBJ2-1	NA